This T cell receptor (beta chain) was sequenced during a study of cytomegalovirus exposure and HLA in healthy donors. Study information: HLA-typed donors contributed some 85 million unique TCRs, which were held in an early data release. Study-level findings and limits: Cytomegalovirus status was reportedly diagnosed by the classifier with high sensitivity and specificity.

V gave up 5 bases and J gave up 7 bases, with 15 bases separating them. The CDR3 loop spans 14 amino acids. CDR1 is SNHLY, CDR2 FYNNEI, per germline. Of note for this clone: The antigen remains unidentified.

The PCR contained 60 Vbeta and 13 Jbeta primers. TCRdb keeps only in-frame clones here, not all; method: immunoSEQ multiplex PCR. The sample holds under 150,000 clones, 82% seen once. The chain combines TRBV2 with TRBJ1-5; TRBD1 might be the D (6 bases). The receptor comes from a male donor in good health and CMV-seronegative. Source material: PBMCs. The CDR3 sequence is CASSQQGARQPQHF. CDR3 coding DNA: TGTGCCAGCAGTCAACAGGGAGCAAGACAGCCCCAGCATTTT.